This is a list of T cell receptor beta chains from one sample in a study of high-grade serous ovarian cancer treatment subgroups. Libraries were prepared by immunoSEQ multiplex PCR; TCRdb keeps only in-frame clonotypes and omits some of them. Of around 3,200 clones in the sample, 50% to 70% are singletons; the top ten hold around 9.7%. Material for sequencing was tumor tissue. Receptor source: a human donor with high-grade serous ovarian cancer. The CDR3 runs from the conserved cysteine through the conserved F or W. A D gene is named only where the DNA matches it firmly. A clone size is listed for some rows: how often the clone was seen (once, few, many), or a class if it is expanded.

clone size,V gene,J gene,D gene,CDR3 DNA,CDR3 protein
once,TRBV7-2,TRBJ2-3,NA,TGTGCCAGCAGCTTGGTTGGCCACACAGATACGCAGTATTTT,CASSLVGHTDTQYF
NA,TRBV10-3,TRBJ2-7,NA,TGTGCCTCGACTGCTGGGGCCTATGTAGAGCAGTACTTC,CASTAGAYVEQYF
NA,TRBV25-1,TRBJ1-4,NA,TGTGCCAGCAGTGAGGGACCAGGGCCAGAAAAACTGTTTTTT,CASSEGPGPEKLFF
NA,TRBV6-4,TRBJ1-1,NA,TGTGCCAGCAGTTACGGCCAAGACACTGAAGCTTTCTTT,CASSYGQDTEAFF
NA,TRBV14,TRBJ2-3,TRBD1,TGTGCCAGCAGCCAAGGGACAGGTTTCACAGATACGCAGTATTTT,CASSQGTGFTDTQYF
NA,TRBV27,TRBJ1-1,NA,TGTGCCAGCAGTCTGATCGGACCGATTGAAGCTTTCTTT,CASSLIGPIEAFF
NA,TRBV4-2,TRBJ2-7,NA,TGTGCCAGCAGCTTGGCGGGGGGACAGGACTACGAGCAGTACTTC,CASSLAGGQDYEQYF
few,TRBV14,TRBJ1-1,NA,TGTGCCAGCAGCCTGGGGTTAGGCACTGAAGCTTTCTTT,CASSLGLGTEAFF
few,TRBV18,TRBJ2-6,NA,TGTGCCAGCTCACCTCGGGTCTCTGGGGCCAACGTCCTGACTTTC,CASSPRVSGANVLTF
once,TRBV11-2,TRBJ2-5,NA,TGTGCCAGCAGCTTATCGCAGGGCGAGACCCAGTACTTC,CASSLSQGETQYF
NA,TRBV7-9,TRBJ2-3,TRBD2,TGTGCCAGCAGCTTAGTCGGTAGCGGGGGCACAGATACGCAGTATTTT,CASSLVGSGGTDTQYF
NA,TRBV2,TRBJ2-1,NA,TGTGCCAGCAGTTTCGACAGAAGACTAGACAATGAGCAGTTCTTC,CASSFDRRLDNEQFF
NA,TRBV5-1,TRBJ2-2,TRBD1,TGCGCCAGCAGATTGGGACAGATTAACACCGGGGAGCTGTTTTTT,CASRLGQINTGELFF
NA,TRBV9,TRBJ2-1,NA,TGTGCCAGCAGCGTAAATTCTAAGAGCGGTGAGCAGTTCTTC,CASSVNSKSGEQFF
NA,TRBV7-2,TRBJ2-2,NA,TGTGCCAGCAGCTTAGTAGCGGCCAACACCGGGGAGCTGTTTTTT,CASSLVAANTGELFF
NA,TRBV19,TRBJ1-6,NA,TGTGCCAGTGGGAGGCAGGGGAATTCACCCCTCCACTTT,CASGRQGNSPLHF
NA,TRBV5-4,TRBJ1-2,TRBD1,TGTGCCAGCAGCTTGGGTGGCAGGACAGGATCCTATGGCTACACCTTC,CASSLGGRTGSYGYTF